The source of this T cell receptor (beta chain) is a study of blood T cell repertoires in COVID-19. V gave up 8 bases and J gave up 2 bases; unmatched junction bases: 13. Germline assignment: CDR1 MGHDK and CDR2 SYGVNS. There are 16 residues in the CDR3. Profiled with immunoSEQ multiplex PCR; TCRdb holds only in-frame clones, not every one. The sample includes 320,000 or so clones, 87% seen only once; the top ten take about 0.93%. Sequencing input: PBMCs or T cells enriched from blood (not recorded which). The sequence came from a woman aged 25 to 39 who had recovered from COVID-19. The J gene is TRBJ2-3, the V gene TRBV25-1; TRBD2 agrees at 7 bases. This CDR3 is CASFGASGFYTDTQYF. For the CDR3, the DNA is TGTGCCAGCTTCGGGGCTAGCGGCTTCTACACAGATACGCAGTATTTT.